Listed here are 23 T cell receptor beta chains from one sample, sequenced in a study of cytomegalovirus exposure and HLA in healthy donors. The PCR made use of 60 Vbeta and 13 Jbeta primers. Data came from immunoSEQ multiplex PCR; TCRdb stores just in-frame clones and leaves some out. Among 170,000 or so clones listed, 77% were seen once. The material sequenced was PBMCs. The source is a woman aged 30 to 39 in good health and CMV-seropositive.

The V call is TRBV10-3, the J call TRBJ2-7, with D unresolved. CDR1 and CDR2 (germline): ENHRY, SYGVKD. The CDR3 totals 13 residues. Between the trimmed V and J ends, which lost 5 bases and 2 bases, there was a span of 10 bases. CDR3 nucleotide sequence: TGTGCCATCAGTCTAGAGTCGGCCTACGAGCAGTACTTC. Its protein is CAISLESAYEQYF.

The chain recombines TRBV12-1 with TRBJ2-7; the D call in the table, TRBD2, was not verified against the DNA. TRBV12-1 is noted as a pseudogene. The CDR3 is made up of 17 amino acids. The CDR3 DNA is TGTGCCAGCAGCTGTGGGACTATATGCCGGGGCCGCTACGAGCAGTACTTC. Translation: CASSCGTICRGRYEQYF.

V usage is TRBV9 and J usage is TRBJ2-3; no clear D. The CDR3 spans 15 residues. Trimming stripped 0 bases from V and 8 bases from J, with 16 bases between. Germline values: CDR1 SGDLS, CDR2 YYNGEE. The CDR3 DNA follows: TGTGCCAGCAGCGTAGATTCAACCACCGCCGGTACGCAGTATTTT. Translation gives CASSVDSTTAGTQYF.

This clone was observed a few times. The CDR3 loop reads CASRETGANEQFF. The CDR3 DNA reads as TGTGCCAGCAGGGAGACAGGGGCCAATGAGCAGTTCTTC. The J gene is TRBJ2-1, the V gene TRBV6-1; 8 bases agree with TRBD1. The CDR3 contains 13 residues. Germline CDR1 reads MNHNS; CDR2 reads SASEGT. The V segment lost 6 bases and the J segment 6 bases; nucleotides outside the gene matches: 4.

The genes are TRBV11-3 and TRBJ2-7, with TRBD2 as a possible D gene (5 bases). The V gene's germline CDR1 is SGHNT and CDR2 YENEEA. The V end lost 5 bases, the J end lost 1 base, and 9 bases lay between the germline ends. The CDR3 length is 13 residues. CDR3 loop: CASSHGDSYEQYF. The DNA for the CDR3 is TGTGCCAGCAGCCACGGGGATTCCTACGAGCAGTACTTC. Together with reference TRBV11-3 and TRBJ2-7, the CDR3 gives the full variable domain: EAGVVQSPRYKIIEKKQPVAFWCNPISGHNTLYWYLQNLGQGPELLIRYENEEAVDDSQLPKDRFSAERLKGVDSTLKIQPAELGDSAVYLCASSHGDSYEQYFGPGTRLTVT.

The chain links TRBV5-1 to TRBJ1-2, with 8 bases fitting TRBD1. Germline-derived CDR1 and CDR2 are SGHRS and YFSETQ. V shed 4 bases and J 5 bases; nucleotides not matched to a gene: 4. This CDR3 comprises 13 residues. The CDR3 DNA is TGCGCCAGCAGCCCGACAGGGGATTATGGCTACACCTTC. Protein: CASSPTGDYGYTF.

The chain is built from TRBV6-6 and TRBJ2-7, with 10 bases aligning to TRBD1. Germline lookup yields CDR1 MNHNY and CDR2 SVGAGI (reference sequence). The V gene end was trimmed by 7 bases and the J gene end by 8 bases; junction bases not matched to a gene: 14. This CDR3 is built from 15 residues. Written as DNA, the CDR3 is TGTGCCAGCAATTCACCCATGACAGGGGGCCAACAGCAGTACTTC. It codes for CASNSPMTGGQQQYF.

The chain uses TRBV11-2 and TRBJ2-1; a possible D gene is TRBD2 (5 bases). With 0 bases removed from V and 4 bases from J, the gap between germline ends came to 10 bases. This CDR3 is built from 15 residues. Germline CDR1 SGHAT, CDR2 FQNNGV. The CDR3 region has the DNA TGTGCCAGCAGCTTAGATGCTAGCCAGTACAATGAGCAGTTCTTC. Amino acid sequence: CASSLDASQYNEQFF.

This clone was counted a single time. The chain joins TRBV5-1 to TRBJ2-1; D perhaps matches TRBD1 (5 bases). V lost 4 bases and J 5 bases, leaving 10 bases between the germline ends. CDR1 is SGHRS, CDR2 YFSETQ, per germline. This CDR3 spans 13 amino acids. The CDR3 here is CASSADRNNEQFF. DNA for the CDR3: TGCGCCAGCAGCGCCGACAGAAACAATGAGCAGTTCTTC.

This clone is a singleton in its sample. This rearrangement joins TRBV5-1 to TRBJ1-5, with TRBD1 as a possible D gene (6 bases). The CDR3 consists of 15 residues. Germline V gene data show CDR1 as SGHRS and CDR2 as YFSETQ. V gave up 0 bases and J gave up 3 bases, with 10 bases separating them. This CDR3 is CASSLEGGVNQPQHF. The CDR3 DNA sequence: TGCGCCAGCAGCTTGGAAGGGGGTGTCAATCAGCCCCAGCATTTT.

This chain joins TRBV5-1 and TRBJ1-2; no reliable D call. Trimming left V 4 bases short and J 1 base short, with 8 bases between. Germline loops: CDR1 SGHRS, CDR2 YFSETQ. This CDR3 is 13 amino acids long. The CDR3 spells CASSSGNNYGYTF. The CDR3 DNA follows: TGCGCCAGCAGCAGCGGGAATAACTATGGCTACACCTTC.

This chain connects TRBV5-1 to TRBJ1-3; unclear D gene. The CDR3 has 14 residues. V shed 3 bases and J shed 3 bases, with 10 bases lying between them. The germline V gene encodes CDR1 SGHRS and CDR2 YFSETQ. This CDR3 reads CASSSGSRGNTIYF. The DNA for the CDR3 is TGCGCCAGCAGCTCCGGGAGTCGTGGAAACACCATATATTTT.

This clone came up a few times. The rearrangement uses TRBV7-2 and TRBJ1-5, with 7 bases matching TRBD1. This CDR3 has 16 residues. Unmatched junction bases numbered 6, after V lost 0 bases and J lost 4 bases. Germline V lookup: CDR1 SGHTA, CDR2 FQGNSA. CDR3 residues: CASSLATPRGNQPQHF. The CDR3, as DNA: TGTGCCAGCAGCTTAGCGACACCCAGGGGGAATCAGCCCCAGCATTTT. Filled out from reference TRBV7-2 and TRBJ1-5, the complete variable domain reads GAGVSQSPSNKVTEKGKDVELRCDPISGHTALYWYRQSLGQGLEFLIYFQGNSAPDKSGLPSDRFSAERTGGSVSTLTIQRTQQEDSAVYLCASSLATPRGNQPQHFGDGTRLSIL.

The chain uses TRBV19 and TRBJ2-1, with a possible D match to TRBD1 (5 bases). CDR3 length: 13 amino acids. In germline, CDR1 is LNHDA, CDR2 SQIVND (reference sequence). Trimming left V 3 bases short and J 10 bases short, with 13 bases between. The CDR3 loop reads CASSIQGFQEQFF. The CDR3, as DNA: TGTGCCAGTAGTATCCAGGGCTTCCAAGAGCAGTTCTTC. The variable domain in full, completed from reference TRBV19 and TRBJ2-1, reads DGGITQSPKYLFRKEGQNVTLSCEQNLNHDAMYWYRQDPGQGLRLIYYSQIVNDFQKGDIAEGYSVSREKKESFPLTVTSAQKNPTAFYLCASSIQGFQEQFFGPGTRLTVL.

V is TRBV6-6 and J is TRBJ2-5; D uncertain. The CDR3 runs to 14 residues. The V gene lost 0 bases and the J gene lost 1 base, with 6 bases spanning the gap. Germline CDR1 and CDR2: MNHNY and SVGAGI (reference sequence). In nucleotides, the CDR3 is TGTGCCAGCAGTTACTCGCACAGCCAAGAGACCCAGTACTTC. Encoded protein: CASSYSHSQETQYF.

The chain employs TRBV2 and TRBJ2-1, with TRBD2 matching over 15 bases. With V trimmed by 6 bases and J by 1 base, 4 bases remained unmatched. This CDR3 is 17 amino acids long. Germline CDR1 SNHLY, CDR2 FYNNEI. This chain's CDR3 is CASSGLAGGLSYNEQFF. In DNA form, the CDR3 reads TGTGCCAGCAGCGGACTAGCGGGAGGGTTATCCTACAATGAGCAGTTCTTC.

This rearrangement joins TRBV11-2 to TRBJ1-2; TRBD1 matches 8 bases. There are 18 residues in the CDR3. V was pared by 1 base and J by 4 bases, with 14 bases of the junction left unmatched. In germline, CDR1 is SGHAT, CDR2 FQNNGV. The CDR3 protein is CASSLGPLGQGWSYGYTF. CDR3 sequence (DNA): TGTGCCAGCAGCTTAGGGCCCCTAGGACAGGGATGGAGCTATGGCTACACCTTC.

The CDR3 here is CASSQGPGLSSYNEQFF. CDR3 coding DNA: TGCGCCAGCAGCCAAGGACCGGGACTTAGCTCCTACAATGAGCAGTTCTTC. This chain links TRBV4-1 with TRBJ2-1; D is possibly TRBD2 (6 bases). The CDR3 is made up of 17 amino acids. Per germline, CDR1 MGHRA and CDR2 YSYEKL. V lost 1 base and J 0 bases, leaving 13 bases between the germline ends.

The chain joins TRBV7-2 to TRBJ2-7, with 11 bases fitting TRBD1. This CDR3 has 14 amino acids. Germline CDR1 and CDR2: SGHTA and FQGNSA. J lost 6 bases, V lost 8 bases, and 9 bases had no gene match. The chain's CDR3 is CASLSGQGVGEQYF. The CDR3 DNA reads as TGTGCCAGCCTATCGGGACAGGGGGTCGGCGAGCAGTACTTC.

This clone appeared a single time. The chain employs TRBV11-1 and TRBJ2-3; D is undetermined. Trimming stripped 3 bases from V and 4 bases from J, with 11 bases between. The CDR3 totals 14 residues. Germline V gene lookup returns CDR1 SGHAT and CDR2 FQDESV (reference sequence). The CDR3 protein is CASSFIVESDTQYF. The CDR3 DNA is TGTGCCAGCAGCTTCATAGTGGAGTCAGATACGCAGTATTTT.

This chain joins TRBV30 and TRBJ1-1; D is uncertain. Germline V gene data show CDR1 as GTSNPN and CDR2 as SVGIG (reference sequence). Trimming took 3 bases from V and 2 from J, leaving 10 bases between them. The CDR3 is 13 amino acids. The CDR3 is CAWRLGSNTEAFF. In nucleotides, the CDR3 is TGTGCCTGGAGGTTGGGGAGCAACACTGAAGCTTTCTTT.

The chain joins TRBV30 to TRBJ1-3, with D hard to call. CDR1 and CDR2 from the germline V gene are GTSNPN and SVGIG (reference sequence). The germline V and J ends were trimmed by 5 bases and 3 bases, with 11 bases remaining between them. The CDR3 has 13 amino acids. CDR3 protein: CAWSQQDGNTIYF. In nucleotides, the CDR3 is TGTGCCTGGTCTCAACAAGATGGAAACACCATATATTTT.

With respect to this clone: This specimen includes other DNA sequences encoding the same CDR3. This chain's CDR3 is CASSVAGLAGTDTQYF. For the CDR3, the DNA is TGTGCCAGCAGCGTAGCTGGGCTAGCGGGCACAGATACGCAGTATTTT. This chain uses TRBV9 with TRBJ2-3, with 7 bases lining up with TRBD2. The trim removed 0 bases at V and 1 base at J, leaving 5 bases unmatched. This CDR3 region has 16 residues. CDR1 SGDLS and CDR2 YYNGEE come from the germline V gene. The whole variable domain, filled in from reference TRBV9 and TRBJ2-3, reads DSGVTQTPKHLITATGQRVTLRCSPRSGDLSVYWYQQSLDQGLQFLIQYYNGEERAKGNILERFSAQQFPDLHSELNLSSLELGDSALYFCASSVAGLAGTDTQYFGPGTRLTVL.